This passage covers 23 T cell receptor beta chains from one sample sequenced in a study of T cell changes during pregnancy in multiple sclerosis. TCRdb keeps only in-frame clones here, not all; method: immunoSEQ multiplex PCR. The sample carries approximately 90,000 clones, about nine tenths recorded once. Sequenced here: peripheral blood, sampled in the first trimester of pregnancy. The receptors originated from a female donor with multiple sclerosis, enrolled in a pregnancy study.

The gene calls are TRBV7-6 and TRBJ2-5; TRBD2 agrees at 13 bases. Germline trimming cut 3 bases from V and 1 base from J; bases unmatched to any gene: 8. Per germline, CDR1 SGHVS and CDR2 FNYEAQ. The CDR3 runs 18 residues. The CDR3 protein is CASSFGVTSGRVQETQYF. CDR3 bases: TGTGCCAGCAGCTTCGGTGTCACTAGCGGGAGGGTCCAAGAGACCCAGTACTTC.

The DNA for the CDR3 is TGTGCCTGGAGTGTACAAGGGGGTAGGGAACCCCAGCATTTT. Encoded protein: CAWSVQGGREPQHF. V gene TRBV30 combines with J gene TRBJ1-5, with D perhaps matching TRBD1 (6 bases). Germline V gives CDR1 GTSNPN, CDR2 SVGIG (reference sequence). The V end lost 0 bases, the J end lost 10 bases, and 16 bases lay between the germline ends. This CDR3 is 14 amino acids long.

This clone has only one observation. The CDR3: CASGLGTSGSGDEQFF. The CDR3 DNA reads TGTGCTAGTGGTTTGGGGACTAGCGGGAGTGGCGATGAGCAGTTCTTC. This chain connects TRBV12-5 to TRBJ2-1, with TRBD2 matching over 13 bases. The germline V gene encodes CDR1 LGHNT and CDR2 FRNRAP. The CDR3 covers 16 residues. After removal of 1 base from V and 8 bases from J, the junction contained 5 bases not matched to a gene.

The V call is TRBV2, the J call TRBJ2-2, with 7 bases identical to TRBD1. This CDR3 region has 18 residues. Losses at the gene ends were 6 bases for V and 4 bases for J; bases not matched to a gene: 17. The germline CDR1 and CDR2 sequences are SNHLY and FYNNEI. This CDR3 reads CASSGVSTGDRFTGELFF. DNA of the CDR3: TGTGCCAGCAGCGGGGTGTCTACAGGGGATCGTTTCACCGGGGAGCTGTTTTTT.

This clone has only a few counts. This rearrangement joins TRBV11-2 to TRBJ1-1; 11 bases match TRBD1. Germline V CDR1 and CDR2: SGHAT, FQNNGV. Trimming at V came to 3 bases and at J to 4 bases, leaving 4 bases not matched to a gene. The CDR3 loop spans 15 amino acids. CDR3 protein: CASSLGGTGGTEAFF. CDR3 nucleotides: TGTGCCAGCAGCTTGGGCGGGACAGGGGGCACTGAAGCTTTCTTT.

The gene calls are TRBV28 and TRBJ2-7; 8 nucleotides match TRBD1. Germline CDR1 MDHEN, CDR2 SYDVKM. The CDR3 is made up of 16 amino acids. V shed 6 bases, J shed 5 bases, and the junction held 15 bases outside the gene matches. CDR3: CASSSLFPQGANEQYF. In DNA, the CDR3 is TGTGCCAGCAGCTCTCTCTTTCCCCAGGGGGCCAACGAGCAGTACTTC.

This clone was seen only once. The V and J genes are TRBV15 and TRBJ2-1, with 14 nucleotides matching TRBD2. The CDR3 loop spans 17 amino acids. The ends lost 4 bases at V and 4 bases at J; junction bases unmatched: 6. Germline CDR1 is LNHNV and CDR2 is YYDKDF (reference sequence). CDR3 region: CATSTRLAGGAYNEQFF. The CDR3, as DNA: TGTGCCACCAGCACCCGACTAGCGGGGGGGGCTTACAATGAGCAGTTCTTC.

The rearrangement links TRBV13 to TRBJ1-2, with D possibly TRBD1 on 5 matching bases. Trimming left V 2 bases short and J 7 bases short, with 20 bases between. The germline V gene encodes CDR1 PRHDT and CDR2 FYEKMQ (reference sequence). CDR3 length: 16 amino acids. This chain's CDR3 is CASSLKRDGTRGGYTF. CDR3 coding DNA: TGTGCCAGCAGCTTAAAGAGGGACGGGACTCGCGGTGGCTACACCTTC. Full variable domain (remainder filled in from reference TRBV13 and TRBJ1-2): AAGVIQSPRHLIKEKRETATLKCYPIPRHDTVYWYQQGPGQDPQFLISFYEKMQSDKGSIPDRFSAQQFSDYHSELNMSSLELGDSALYFCASSLKRDGTRGGYTFGSGTRLTVV.

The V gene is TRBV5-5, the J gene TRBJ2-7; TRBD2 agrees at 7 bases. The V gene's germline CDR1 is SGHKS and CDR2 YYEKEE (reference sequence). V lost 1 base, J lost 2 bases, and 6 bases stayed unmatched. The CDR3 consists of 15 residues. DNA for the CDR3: TGTGCCAGCAGCTTGAGGTCGGGGGGAACCTACGAGCAGTACTTC. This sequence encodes CASSLRSGGTYEQYF.

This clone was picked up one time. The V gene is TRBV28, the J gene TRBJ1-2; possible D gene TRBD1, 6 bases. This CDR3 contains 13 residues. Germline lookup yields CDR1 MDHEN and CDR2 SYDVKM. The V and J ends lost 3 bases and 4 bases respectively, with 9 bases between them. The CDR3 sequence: CASSLRGSYGYTF. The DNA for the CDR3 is TGTGCCAGCAGTTTGAGGGGGAGCTATGGCTACACCTTC.

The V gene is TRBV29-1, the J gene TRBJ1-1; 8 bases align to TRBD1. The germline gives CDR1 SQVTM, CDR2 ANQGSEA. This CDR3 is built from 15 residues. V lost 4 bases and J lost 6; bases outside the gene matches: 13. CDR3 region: CSVVNSDRADPEAFF. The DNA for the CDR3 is TGCAGCGTTGTGAACTCGGACAGGGCTGACCCTGAAGCTTTCTTT. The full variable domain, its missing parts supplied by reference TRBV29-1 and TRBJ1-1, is SAVISQKPSRDICQRGTSLTIQCQVDSQVTMMFWYRQQPGQSLTLIATANQGSEATYESGFVIDKFPISRPNLTFSTLTVSNMSPEDSSIYLCSVVNSDRADPEAFFGQGTRLTVV.

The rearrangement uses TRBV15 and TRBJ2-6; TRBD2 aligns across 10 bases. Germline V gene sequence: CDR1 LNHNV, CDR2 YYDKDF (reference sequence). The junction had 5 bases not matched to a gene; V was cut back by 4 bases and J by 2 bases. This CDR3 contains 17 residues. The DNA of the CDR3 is TGTGCCACCAGCACGCCAGCGGGAGGGACTGGGGCCAACGTCCTGACTTTC. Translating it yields CATSTPAGGTGANVLTF.

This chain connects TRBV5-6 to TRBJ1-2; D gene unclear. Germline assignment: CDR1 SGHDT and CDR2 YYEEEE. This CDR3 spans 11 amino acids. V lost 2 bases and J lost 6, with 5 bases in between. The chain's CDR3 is CASSFLDGYTF. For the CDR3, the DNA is TGTGCCAGCAGCTTTTTAGATGGCTACACCTTC.

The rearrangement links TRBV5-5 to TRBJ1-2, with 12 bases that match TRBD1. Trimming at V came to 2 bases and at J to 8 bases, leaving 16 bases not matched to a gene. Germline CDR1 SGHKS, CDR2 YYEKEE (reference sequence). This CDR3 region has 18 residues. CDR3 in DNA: TGTGCCAGCAGCTTAATCGGGACAGGGGGCCCAATGGTATGGGGCTACACCTTC. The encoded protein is CASSLIGTGGPMVWGYTF.

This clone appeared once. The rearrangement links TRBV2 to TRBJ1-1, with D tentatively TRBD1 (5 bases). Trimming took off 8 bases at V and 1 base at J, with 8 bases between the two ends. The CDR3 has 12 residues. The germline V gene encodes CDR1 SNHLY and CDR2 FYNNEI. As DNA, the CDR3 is TGTGCCAGCGGTAGGGGGAACACTGAAGCTTTCTTT. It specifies CASGRGNTEAFF.

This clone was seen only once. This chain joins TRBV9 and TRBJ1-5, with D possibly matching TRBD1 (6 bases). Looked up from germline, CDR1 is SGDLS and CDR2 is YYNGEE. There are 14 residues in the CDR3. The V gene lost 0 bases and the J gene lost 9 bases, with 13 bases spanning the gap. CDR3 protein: CASSVGGGRGPQHF. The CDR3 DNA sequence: TGTGCCAGCAGCGTAGGCGGGGGCCGCGGGCCCCAGCATTTT.

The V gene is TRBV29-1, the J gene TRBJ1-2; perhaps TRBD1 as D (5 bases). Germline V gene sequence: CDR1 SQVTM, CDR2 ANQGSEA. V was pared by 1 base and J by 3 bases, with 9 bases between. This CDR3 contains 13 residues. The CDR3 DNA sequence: TGCAGCGTTGAAGGAAAAGGGGACTATGGCTACACCTTC. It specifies CSVEGKGDYGYTF.

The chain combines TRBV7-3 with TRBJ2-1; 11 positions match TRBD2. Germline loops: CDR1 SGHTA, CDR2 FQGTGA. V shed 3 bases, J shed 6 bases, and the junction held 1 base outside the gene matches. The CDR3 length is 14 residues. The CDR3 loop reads CASSLGTSGNEQFF. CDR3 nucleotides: TGTGCCAGCAGCTTGGGGACTAGCGGCAATGAGCAGTTCTTC.

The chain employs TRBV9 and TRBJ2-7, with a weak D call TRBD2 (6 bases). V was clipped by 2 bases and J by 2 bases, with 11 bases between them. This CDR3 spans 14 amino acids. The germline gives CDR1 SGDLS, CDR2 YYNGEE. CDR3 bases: TGTGCCAGCAGCGTCGGGACTGAGCCCTACGAGCAGTACTTC. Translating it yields CASSVGTEPYEQYF.

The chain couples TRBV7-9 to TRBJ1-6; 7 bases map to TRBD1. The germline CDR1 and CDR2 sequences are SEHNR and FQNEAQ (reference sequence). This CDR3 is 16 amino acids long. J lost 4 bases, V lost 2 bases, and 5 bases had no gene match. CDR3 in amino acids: CASSLWGQSYNSPLHF. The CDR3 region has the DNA TGTGCCAGCAGCTTATGGGGACAGTCGTATAATTCACCCCTCCACTTT. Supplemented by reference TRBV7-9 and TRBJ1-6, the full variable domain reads DTGVSQNPRHKITKRGQNVTFRCDPISEHNRLYWYRQTLGQGPEFLTYFQNEAQLEKSRLLSDRFSAERPKGSFSTLEIQRTEQGDSAMYLCASSLWGQSYNSPLHFGNGTRLTVT.

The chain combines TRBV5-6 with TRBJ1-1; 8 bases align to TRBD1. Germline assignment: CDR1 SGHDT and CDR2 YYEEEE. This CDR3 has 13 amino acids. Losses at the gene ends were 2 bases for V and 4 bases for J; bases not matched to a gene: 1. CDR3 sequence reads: CASSFTGGTEAFF. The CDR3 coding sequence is TGTGCCAGCAGCTTCACAGGGGGCACTGAAGCTTTCTTT.

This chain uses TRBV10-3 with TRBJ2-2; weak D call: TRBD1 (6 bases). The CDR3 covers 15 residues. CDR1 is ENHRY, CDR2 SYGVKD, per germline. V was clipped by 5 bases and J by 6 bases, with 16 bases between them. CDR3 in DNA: TGTGCCATCAGTAAAGACGCAGGGGATCCCGGGGAGCTGTTTTTT. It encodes CAISKDAGDPGELFF.

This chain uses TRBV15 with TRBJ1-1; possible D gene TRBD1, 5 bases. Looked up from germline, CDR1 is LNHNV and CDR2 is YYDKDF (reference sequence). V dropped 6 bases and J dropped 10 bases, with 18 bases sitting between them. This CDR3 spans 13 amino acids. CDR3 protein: CATSGHGLSAAFF. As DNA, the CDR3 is TGTGCCACCAGTGGACACGGGCTGAGCGCAGCTTTCTTT.